This record looks at one T cell receptor (beta chain) sequence and its context. The authors' processing: Reference gene primer amplification gave nucleated cell count estimates. TCRdb keeps only in-frame clones here, not all; method: immunoSEQ multiplex PCR. V and J calls and clone size come straight from that table; D and trimming were deduced from the DNA. The repertoire holds a few hundred thousand clones, 89% seen once, with about 3% in the top ten. Germline lookup yields CDR1 MNHEY and CDR2 SVGEGT. CDR3 length equals 13 residues. Trimming took 5 bases from V and 3 from J, leaving 11 bases between them. The data were taken from a study of blood T cell repertoires in COVID-19. At the level of the study: COVID-19 samples collected from the United States, Italy and Spain covered acute and convalescent phases. PBMCs, B-cell-depleted T cells, or T cells were the source of the cDNA or gDNA that made up the material.

Seattle patients were enrolled during active infection and followed longitudinally. This sequence joins TRBV6-2 or TRBV6-3 and TRBJ2-7, with D possibly TRBD1 on 6 matching bases. Material for sequencing was peripheral blood. This sequence was found in a woman aged 25 to 39 with COVID-19, enrolled during active disease. CDR3 sequence: CASSTGQFYEQYV. The CDR3 bases are TGTGCCAGCAGTACAGGACAGTTCTACGAGCAGTACGTC.